This T cell receptor beta chain was captured by sequencing in a study of blood T cell repertoires in COVID-19. On the study more broadly: Acute-phase and convalescent COVID-19 samples originated in the United States, Italy and Spain.

CDR3 length equals 15 residues. J lost 7 bases, V lost 4 bases, and 13 bases had no gene match. Germline V gene data show CDR1 as SEHNR and CDR2 as FQNEAQ (reference sequence). Authors' processing steps: The authors estimated nucleated cell counts from reference gene primer amplification. TCRdb's table, derived via immunoSEQ multiplex PCR, lists solely in-frame clones and lacks some. V, J and clone size reflect that table, while D and trimming were determined from the DNA. Here the sample spans 270,000 or so clones, about 83% being singletons. This TCR was recovered from a woman between 45 and 60 years old who had recovered from COVID-19. This sequence joins TRBV7-9 and TRBJ2-7; 7 bases are shared with TRBD1. Sequenced sample: peripheral blood. This CDR3 is CASSYPNRGTREQYF. CDR3 sequence (DNA): TGTGCCAGCAGCTACCCAAACAGGGGAACACGAGAGCAGTACTTC.